Each of the 30 T cell receptor beta chains below was sequenced from the same sample in a study of blood T cell repertoires in COVID-19. Sequencing used immunoSEQ multiplex PCR; TCRdb keeps in-frame clones, though not all of them. The sample carries about 350,000 clones, 86% recorded once. Input material: peripheral blood. These receptors originate from a woman aged 55-75 years with COVID-19, enrolled during active disease.

The CDR3 reads CASSSTGAGPQHF. In DNA, the CDR3 is TGTGCCAGCAGTTCGACAGGGGCAGGGCCCCAGCATTTT. V usage is TRBV12-3 or TRBV12-4 and J usage is TRBJ1-5, with 8 positions matching TRBD1. The CDR3 is 13 amino acids. After removal of 4 bases from V and 9 bases from J, the junction contained 5 bases not matched to a gene.

This clone was counted between two and nine times. The genes are TRBV6-5 and TRBJ1-3; 8 nucleotides match TRBD1. From germline, CDR1 is MNHEY and CDR2 SVGAGI. J lost 4 bases, V lost 3 bases, and 5 bases had no gene match. The CDR3 has 15 amino acids. The CDR3 bases are TGTGCCAGCAGTTATGCGACAGGGGTCGGAAACACCATATATTTT. Translated, it gives CASSYATGVGNTIYF.

This clone was recorded only once. The chain links TRBV10-3 to TRBJ1-1; D is undetermined. Per germline, CDR1 ENHRY and CDR2 SYGVKD. Trimming left V 4 bases short and J 1 base short, with 10 bases between. CDR3 size: 14 residues. The CDR3 loop is CAISVRERNTEAFF. In DNA, the CDR3 is TGTGCCATCAGTGTGAGGGAGAGGAACACTGAAGCTTTCTTT.

CDR3 amino acids: CASSGDRGAPSSYEQYF. The CDR3 DNA follows: TGTGCCAGTAGCGGAGATCGTGGGGCCCCGAGCTCCTACGAGCAGTACTTC. This rearrangement joins TRBV19 to TRBJ2-7; tentative D call: TRBD1 (5 bases). V dropped 6 bases and J dropped 0 bases, with 21 bases sitting between them. Germline V gene sequence: CDR1 LNHDA, CDR2 SQIVND (reference sequence). The length of the CDR3 is 17 residues. Full variable domain (rest looked up from reference TRBV19 and TRBJ2-7): DGGITQSPKYLFRKEGQNVTLSCEQNLNHDAMYWYRQDPGQGLRLIYYSQIVNDFQKGDIAEGYSVSREKKESFPLTVTSAQKNPTAFYLCASSGDRGAPSSYEQYFGPGTRLTVT.

This sequence joins TRBV5-5 and TRBJ2-6, with a weak D call TRBD1 (6 bases). With 1 base removed from V and 4 bases from J, the gap between germline ends came to 18 bases. In germline, CDR1 is SGHKS, CDR2 YYEKEE (reference sequence). The length of the CDR3 is 18 residues. As DNA, the CDR3 is TGTGCCAGCAGCTTGTACAGGGCGGTGGGTTCCGGGGCCAACGTCCTGACTTTC. As protein: CASSLYRAVGSGANVLTF.

In this sample, this clone turned up once. J is TRBJ2-3 and V is TRBV5-1; 10 bases match TRBD2. Germline values: CDR1 SGHRS, CDR2 YFSETQ. V dropped 5 bases and J dropped 1; count of bases not matched to a gene: 7. This CDR3 is built from 16 residues. CDR3 residues: CASRSFGTSGTDTQYF. The CDR3 nucleotides are TGCGCCAGCAGATCGTTTGGGACTAGCGGCACAGATACGCAGTATTTT.

The genes are TRBV6-2 or TRBV6-3 and TRBJ2-7, with TRBD2 identical over 8 bases. Germline loops: CDR1 MNHEY, CDR2 SVGEGT. The ends lost 0 bases at V and 3 bases at J; junction bases unmatched: 13. The CDR3 runs 18 residues. This CDR3 reads CASSYSPGLVRGDYEQYF. Here the CDR3 DNA reads TGTGCCAGCAGTTACTCCCCCGGTTTGGTGCGGGGGGACTACGAGCAGTACTTC.

The chain carries TRBV6-1 and TRBJ2-7, with 9 nucleotides matching TRBD2. From germline, CDR1 is MNHNS and CDR2 SASEGT. The ends lost 4 bases at V and 2 bases at J; junction bases unmatched: 6. The CDR3 is 15 amino acids. The CDR3 here is CASSVAGALPYEQYF. In DNA form, the CDR3 reads TGTGCCAGCAGTGTAGCGGGGGCTCTCCCCTACGAGCAGTACTTC.

V usage is TRBV11-2 and J usage is TRBJ1-1; perhaps TRBD1 as D (6 bases). Germline CDR1 is SGHAT and CDR2 is FQNNGV. The V and J ends lost 7 bases and 4 bases respectively, with 16 bases between them. The CDR3 has 14 amino acids. The CDR3 here is CASIDQRGLTEAFF. For the CDR3, the DNA is TGTGCCAGCATCGATCAGCGGGGGCTCACTGAAGCTTTCTTT.

J is TRBJ1-1 and V is TRBV3-1 (or the pseudogene TRBV3-2); D perhaps matches TRBD1 (5 bases). This CDR3 contains 12 residues. Germline CDR1 reads LGHDT; CDR2 reads YNNKEL (reference sequence). V gave up 4 bases and J gave up 5 bases, with 8 bases separating them. The CDR3 reads CASSPKGTEAFF. In DNA, the CDR3 is TGTGCCAGCAGCCCTAAGGGGACTGAAGCTTTCTTT.

The chain carries TRBV5-3 and TRBJ2-2; tentative D call: TRBD2 (7 bases). TRBV5-3 is annotated as an ORF whose role is uncertain. The CDR3 sequence is 14 residues long. Trimming removed 8 bases from V and 7 bases from J, with 18 bases in between. CDR3 DNA sequence: TGTGCCAGCCGCGTCGGGGGGCATTTCGGGGAGCTGTTTTTT. Protein product: CASRVGGHFGELFF.

This clone has more than one count but fewer than ten. The chain combines TRBV7-9 with TRBJ1-5; a weak D match, TRBD1 (5 bases). V dropped 8 bases and J dropped 7 bases, with 15 bases sitting between them. CDR3 length: 13 amino acids. The germline V gene encodes CDR1 SEHNR and CDR2 FQNEAQ (reference sequence). CDR3 region: CASGGGTEQPQHF. CDR3 in DNA: TGTGCCAGCGGTGGAGGGACGGAACAGCCCCAGCATTTT.

V and J are TRBV18 and TRBJ1-4, with a tentative D call TRBD1 (6 bases). Germline values: CDR1 KGHSH, CDR2 LQKENI. The V gene lost 2 bases and the J gene lost 5 bases, with 12 bases spanning the gap. This CDR3 is built from 15 residues. The CDR3: CASSPTGQRNEKLFF. CDR3 DNA sequence: TGTGCCAGCTCACCAACTGGACAGCGGAATGAAAAACTGTTTTTT.

On this clone itself: Germline is not matched at one junction end, which may reflect a read error. The chain couples TRBV29-1 to TRBJ1-4; D possibly corresponds to TRBD1 (5 bases). This CDR3 has 14 residues. Germline values: CDR1 SQVTM, CDR2 ANQGSEA. The CDR3 protein is CSIEDGPGGEKLFF. In nucleotides, the CDR3 is TGCAGCATTGAAGACGGGCCCGGGGGAGAAAAACTGTTTTTT.

As DNA, the CDR3 is TGCAGCGCCGGCACCAGTTTCGGGGAGACCCAGTACTTC. As protein: CSAGTSFGETQYF. The chain carries TRBV29-1 and TRBJ2-5; D not certain. The CDR3 loop spans 13 amino acids. The V gene lost 7 bases and the J gene lost 5 bases, with 17 bases spanning the gap. The germline V gene encodes CDR1 SQVTM and CDR2 ANQGSEA. Filled out from reference TRBV29-1 and TRBJ2-5, the complete variable domain reads SAVISQKPSRDICQRGTSLTIQCQVDSQVTMMFWYRQQPGQSLTLIATANQGSEATYESGFVIDKFPISRPNLTFSTLTVSNMSPEDSSIYLCSAGTSFGETQYFGPGTRLLVL.

V gene TRBV18 combines with J gene TRBJ2-3; maybe TRBD2 (5 bases). The CDR3 has 16 amino acids. Germline-derived CDR1 and CDR2 are KGHSH and LQKENI. Trimming pared 4 bases from V and 6 bases from J, leaving 20 bases between. The CDR3: CASSLARGILGDTQYF. As DNA, the CDR3 is TGTGCCAGCTCACTAGCCCGGGGTATTCTGGGGGATACGCAGTATTTT.

This chain connects TRBV4-1 to TRBJ2-7, with 11 nucleotides matching TRBD1. CDR3 size: 17 residues. Germline loops: CDR1 MGHRA, CDR2 YSYEKL. V dropped 3 bases and J dropped 2; count of bases not matched to a gene: 9. The CDR3 region has the DNA TGCGCCAGCAGCCACGGGACAGGGGGATCGGTTCCCTACGAGCAGTACTTC. It specifies CASSHGTGGSVPYEQYF.

The chain combines TRBV7-2 with TRBJ1-5, with 9 positions matching TRBD1. The V and J ends lost 1 base and 5 bases, in that order; junction bases with no gene match: 3. This CDR3 region has 15 residues. Germline V gives CDR1 SGHTA, CDR2 FQGNSA. The CDR3 DNA reads TGTGCCAGCAGCTTAGGGACAGGGGTTTATCAGCCCCAGCATTTT. Amino acids: CASSLGTGVYQPQHF.

This chain joins TRBV4-2 and TRBJ1-1; D is uncertain. The CDR3 is 13 amino acids. V lost 4 bases and J lost 7, with 13 bases in between. Germline CDR1 is LGHNA and CDR2 is YNFKEQ. CDR3 in DNA: TGTGCCAGCAGCCTTGGAGATAAACTTGAAGCTTTCTTT. Amino acids: CASSLGDKLEAFF.

The chain links TRBV18 to TRBJ2-7; 10 bases match TRBD1. This CDR3 comprises 15 residues. The germline V gene encodes CDR1 KGHSH and CDR2 LQKENI. Trimming cost V 5 bases and J 5 bases; bases outside gene matches: 9. Here the CDR3 DNA reads TGTGCCAGCTCATCTCCCGGGACAGGGGTTCACGAGCAGTACTTC. This gives the protein CASSSPGTGVHEQYF.

This clone was picked up a small number of times. V and J are TRBV3-1 (or the pseudogene TRBV3-2) and TRBJ1-1; 11 nucleotides agree with TRBD1. The CDR3 sequence is 16 residues long. The V gene's germline CDR1 is LGHDT and CDR2 YNNKEL (reference sequence). Unmatched junction bases numbered 8, after V lost 5 bases and J lost 3 bases. CDR3 sequence (DNA): TGTGCCAGCAGCGCCGGGACAGGGGGATCATACACTGAAGCTTTCTTT. This translates into CASSAGTGGSYTEAFF.

The chain links TRBV9 to TRBJ2-4; TRBD1 might be the D (5 bases). CDR1 is SGDLS and CDR2 is YYNGEE in the germline V gene. This CDR3 is built from 17 residues. Trimming took off 1 base at V and 10 bases at J, with 24 bases between the two ends. CDR3 residues: CASSVTQAMTPPLIQYF. The DNA of the CDR3 is TGTGCCAGCAGCGTAACACAGGCTATGACTCCCCCACTTATTCAGTACTTC.

This clone was seen just once. Distinct nucleotide sequences in the sample also encode this CDR3. The chain is built from TRBV25-1 and TRBJ1-1, with TRBD1 matching 8 bases. This CDR3 region has 14 residues. The germline V gene has CDR1 MGHDK and CDR2 SYGVNS. V was pared by 3 bases and J by 2 bases, with 2 bases of the junction left unmatched. CDR3 amino acids: CASSDRGRNTEAFF. The CDR3 nucleotides are TGTGCCAGCAGTGACAGGGGGCGAAACACTGAAGCTTTCTTT. Filled out from reference TRBV25-1 and TRBJ1-1, the complete variable domain reads EADIYQTPRYLVIGTGKKITLECSQTMGHDKMYWYQQDPGMELHLIHYSYGVNSTEKGDLSSESTVSRIRTEHFPLTLESARPSHTSQYLCASSDRGRNTEAFFGQGTRLTVV.

This clone was observed a single time. The V gene is TRBV11-3, the J gene TRBJ1-1, with 7 positions matching TRBD1. The germline V gene has CDR1 SGHNT and CDR2 YENEEA. The length of the CDR3 is 15 residues. The V segment lost 4 bases and the J segment 1 base; nucleotides outside the gene matches: 6. DNA for the CDR3: TGTGCCAGCAGCTCCGGGACAGCCACGAACACTGAAGCTTTCTTT. This encodes CASSSGTATNTEAFF.

This clone was found a few times. V gene TRBV7-2 combines with J gene TRBJ2-7; possibly TRBD2 for D (7 bases). Germline CDR1 and CDR2: SGHTA and FQGNSA. The CDR3 covers 15 residues. V lost 3 bases to trimming and J lost 4 bases, with 16 bases between them. CDR3 bases: TGTGCCAGCAGCTTCCTTGGACTAGGGGGTTACGAGCAGTACTTC. Residues: CASSFLGLGGYEQYF.

The chain has TRBV7-8 and TRBJ2-2; 7 positions agree with TRBD2. This CDR3 has 18 amino acids. Germline V lookup: CDR1 SGHVS, CDR2 FQNEAQ. Germline trimming cut 2 bases from V and 6 bases from J; bases unmatched to any gene: 15. CDR3 sequence reads: CASSLFVGGAPLPGELFF. CDR3 bases: TGTGCCAGCAGCTTATTTGTGGGAGGGGCCCCCCTTCCCGGGGAGCTGTTTTTT.

The V call is TRBV21-1, the J call TRBJ1-2; no check of the table's D call, TRBD1, against the DNA was made. TRBV21-1 is reported as a pseudogene. The CDR3 runs 16 residues. CDR3 amino acids: CASSIRDRGPLYGYTF. The CDR3, as DNA: TGTGCCAGCAGCATTCGGGACAGGGGCCCACTCTATGGCTACACCTTC.

The CDR3 sequence is CASSLYEVRHSAEAFF. CDR3 nucleotide sequence: TGTGCCAGCAGTTTATACGAAGTCCGCCATTCGGCTGAAGCTTTCTTT. V and J are TRBV28 and TRBJ1-1; D remains ambiguous. CDR3 length equals 16 residues. Trimming removed 1 base from V and 6 bases from J, with 18 bases in between. Germline V lookup: CDR1 MDHEN, CDR2 SYDVKM.

This clone was counted between two and nine times. V is TRBV5-1 and J is TRBJ1-1; 8 bases are shared with TRBD1. V shed 3 bases, J shed 1 base, and the junction held 5 bases outside the gene matches. The CDR3 spans 15 residues. Germline CDR1 and CDR2: SGHRS and YFSETQ. The CDR3 DNA reads as TGCGCCAGCAGCTCACTGGGACAGGAGAACACTGAAGCTTTCTTT. Protein sequence: CASSSLGQENTEAFF.

This clone showed up just once. The chain links TRBV2 to TRBJ2-2, with D possibly matching TRBD1 (5 bases). The V and J ends lost 1 base and 5 bases respectively, with 8 bases between them. The V gene's germline CDR1 is SNHLY and CDR2 FYNNEI. This CDR3 region has 14 residues. The CDR3 sequence: CASSEVGATGELFF. DNA of the CDR3: TGTGCCAGCAGTGAAGTAGGGGCTACCGGGGAGCTGTTTTTT. The full variable domain, with the rest looked up from reference TRBV2 and TRBJ2-2, is EPEVTQTPSHQVTQMGQEVILRCVPISNHLYFYWYRQILGQKVEFLVSFYNNEISEKSEIFDDQFSVERPDGSNFTLKIRSTKLEDSAMYFCASSEVGATGELFFGEGSRLTVL.